The 28 T cell receptor beta chains given below trace back to one sample, sequenced in a study of radiation and T cells in renal cell carcinoma. Profiling relied on immunoSEQ multiplex PCR, and the TCRdb table lists in-frame clones only, not all of them. The sample includes 70,000 to 100,000 clones, 70% to 85% of them seen just once. Indicated time point: baseline pretreatment blood. Noted treatment: 15 Gy SBRT to primary tumor, nephrectomy 4 weeks later. The sample in question was blood, obtained from a patient whose treatment included radiotherapy and nephrectomy. Receptors originate from a man in his 60s with renal cell carcinoma.

The chain uses TRBV19 and TRBJ1-1; D gene uncertain. In germline, CDR1 is LNHDA, CDR2 SQIVND (reference sequence). The CDR3 length is 14 residues. V lost 0 bases to trimming and J lost 7 bases, with 12 bases between them. CDR3 protein: CASSIDLWSSEAFF. CDR3 sequence (DNA): TGTGCCAGTAGTATAGATTTGTGGAGCAGTGAAGCTTTCTTT.

The rearrangement links TRBV19 to TRBJ1-2, with D possibly being TRBD1 (5 bases). CDR1 and CDR2 from the germline V gene are LNHDA and SQIVND (reference sequence). V was shortened by 5 bases and J by 4 bases, with 8 bases between the two germline ends. The CDR3 is 12 amino acids. The DNA of the CDR3 is TGTGCCAGTAGTGGCCAGGGCTATGGCTACACCTTC. Encoded protein: CASSGQGYGYTF.

This rearrangement joins TRBV29-1 to TRBJ1-1, with D perhaps matching TRBD1 (6 bases). The germline CDR1 and CDR2 sequences are SQVTM and ANQGSEA. CDR3 length equals 13 residues. Trimming cost V 5 bases and J 4 bases, with 14 bases left between them. CDR3 DNA: TGCAGCGTTTCCACAGGGTCAGGCACTGAAGCTTTCTTT. It translates to CSVSTGSGTEAFF.

This rearrangement joins TRBV28 to TRBJ1-1, with D possibly TRBD1 on 5 matching bases. Trimming took off 6 bases at V and 12 bases at J, with 14 bases between the two ends. Germline V gene data show CDR1 as MDHEN and CDR2 as SYDVKM. The CDR3 has 11 amino acids. The CDR3 nucleotides read TGTGCCAGCAGGGGGGAGAAAAGAACTTTCTTT. Translating it yields CASRGEKRTFF.

The rearrangement uses TRBV9 and TRBJ2-7, with TRBD2 identical over 10 bases. The CDR3 is 15 residues long. CDR1 and CDR2 from the germline V gene are SGDLS and YYNGEE. With V trimmed by 1 base and J by 3 bases, 4 bases remained unmatched. This chain's CDR3 is CASSVNLAGDYEQYF. CDR3 nucleotide sequence: TGTGCCAGCAGCGTAAACCTAGCGGGAGACTACGAGCAGTACTTC.

This chain uses TRBV28 with TRBJ1-5; 9 bases are a match to TRBD1. J gave up 0 bases and V 6 bases, and 15 bases lay outside the gene matches. The CDR3 length is 19 residues. CDR1 and CDR2 from the germline V gene are MDHEN and SYDVKM. The CDR3 protein is CASRDPLGTGGFSNQPQHF. For the CDR3, the DNA is TGTGCCAGCAGGGACCCACTTGGTACAGGGGGCTTTAGCAATCAGCCCCAGCATTTT.

In its sample, this clone was seen many times. The V and J genes are TRBV28 and TRBJ2-1; TRBD2 aligns across 7 bases. The CDR3 length is 15 residues. The J segment lost 6 bases and the V segment lost 3 bases, leaving 8 bases of the junction unmatched. Germline values: CDR1 MDHEN, CDR2 SYDVKM. The CDR3 DNA is TGTGCCAGCAGTTTGGCTAGCGGCGGATCCAATGAGCAGTTCTTC. It translates to CASSLASGGSNEQFF. Variable domain in full (rest from reference TRBV28 and TRBJ2-1): DVKVTQSSRYLVKRTGEKVFLECVQDMDHENMFWYRQDPGLGLRLIYFSYDVKMKEKGDIPEGYSVSREKKERFSLILESASTNQTSMYLCASSLASGGSNEQFFGPGTRLTVL.

The chain links TRBV19 to TRBJ2-3; TRBD2 might be the D (6 bases). The CDR3 has 16 residues. Germline-derived CDR1 and CDR2 are LNHDA and SQIVND (reference sequence). With 4 bases removed from V and 2 bases from J, the gap between germline ends came to 16 bases. Here the CDR3 DNA reads TGTGCCAGTAGTACTCTATGGGGGAGGCCCACAGATACGCAGTATTTT. It codes for CASSTLWGRPTDTQYF.

The chain joins TRBV5-4 to TRBJ2-5; 10 bases are shared with TRBD1. J was trimmed by 5 bases and V by 3 bases; bases with no gene match: 1. CDR3 length equals 13 residues. The germline V gene encodes CDR1 SGHNT and CDR2 YYREEE (reference sequence). As DNA, the CDR3 is TGTGCCAGCAGCTGGGACAGGGGTGAGACCCAGTACTTC. It yields the protein CASSWDRGETQYF. The complete variable domain, with remaining parts taken from reference TRBV5-4 and TRBJ2-5, reads ETGVTQSPTHLIKTRGQQVTLRCSSQSGHNTVSWYQQALGQGPQFIFQYYREEENGRGNFPPRFSGLQFPNYSSELNVNALELDDSALYLCASSWDRGETQYFGPGTRLLVL.

The V and J genes are TRBV18 and TRBJ2-7; 7 nucleotides line up with TRBD2. The length of the CDR3 is 12 residues. V shed 6 bases and J 3 bases; nucleotides not matched to a gene: 2. Per the germline V gene, CDR1 is KGHSH and CDR2 is LQKENI. CDR3 sequence (DNA): TGTGCCAGCTCGTCTAGCGGCTACGAGCAGTACTTC. This codes for CASSSSGYEQYF.

Concerning this clone itself: This sample includes further DNA sequences coding for the same CDR3. This chain uses TRBV6-1 with TRBJ2-3; 8 bases match TRBD2. V trimming: 2 bases; J trimming: 6 bases; junction bases outside the gene matches: 7. The CDR3 covers 15 residues. Per germline, CDR1 MNHNS and CDR2 SASEGT. CDR3: CASSERERETDTQYF. The CDR3 DNA reads as TGTGCCAGCAGTGAACGTGAGCGGGAGACCGATACGCAGTATTTT.

This chain links TRBV18 with TRBJ2-4; 8 bases line up with TRBD1. Germline-derived CDR1 and CDR2 are KGHSH and LQKENI. J was trimmed by 2 bases and V by 4 bases; bases with no gene match: 7. The CDR3 consists of 16 residues. In nucleotides, the CDR3 is TGTGCCAGCTCACTTGACAGGGGCAGAACCAAAAACATTCAGTACTTC. Encoded protein: CASSLDRGRTKNIQYF.

The count of this clone is one. The V gene is TRBV4-3, the J gene TRBJ1-3; no clear D. The CDR3 totals 18 residues. V lost 1 base to trimming and J lost 2 bases, with 18 bases between them. Germline-derived CDR1 and CDR2 are LGHNA and YSLEER. The CDR3 DNA follows: TGCGCCAGCAGCCAAGGAGGAGCGCGCCAAGAGGCTGGAAACACCATATATTTT. Translating gives CASSQGGARQEAGNTIYF.

This clone was counted between two and nine times. The chain is built from TRBV6-1 and TRBJ2-7, with D possibly TRBD2 on 5 matching bases. V was trimmed by 8 bases and J by 2 bases, leaving 7 bases between them. Germline V gives CDR1 MNHNS, CDR2 SASEGT. CDR3 length: 11 residues. CDR3 sequence: CASQAAYEQYF. CDR3 sequence (DNA): TGTGCCAGCCAAGCGGCCTACGAGCAGTACTTC.

This chain links TRBV5-6 with TRBJ1-4; possible D gene TRBD1, 6 bases. CDR3 length equals 17 residues. Looked up from germline, CDR1 is SGHDT and CDR2 is YYEEEE. V lost 4 bases, J lost 2 bases, and 18 bases lay in between. The CDR3 sequence: CASSPPLERGTNEKLFF. CDR3 sequence (DNA): TGTGCCAGCAGCCCCCCGTTGGAGAGGGGGACTAATGAAAAACTGTTTTTT.

The chain has TRBV5-4 and TRBJ2-7; 12 bases are a match to TRBD2. V trimming: 4 bases; J trimming: 6 bases; junction bases outside the gene matches: 5. CDR1 is SGHNT and CDR2 is YYREEE in the germline V gene (reference sequence). This CDR3 is 14 amino acids long. DNA of the CDR3: TGTGCCAGCAGCCCCTGGACTAGCGGGACCGAGCAGTACTTC. Its protein is CASSPWTSGTEQYF.

The chain carries TRBV27 and TRBJ2-7; 8 nucleotides align to TRBD1. The CDR3 runs to 15 residues. V trimming: 4 bases; J trimming: 7 bases; junction bases outside the gene matches: 12. The V gene's germline CDR1 is MNHEY and CDR2 SMNVEV (reference sequence). The CDR3 loop reads CASSSPGGPTREQYF. DNA for the CDR3: TGTGCCAGCAGTTCCCCAGGGGGCCCGACCCGGGAGCAGTACTTC.

This clone was found once. This rearrangement joins TRBV7-7 to TRBJ2-5; 7 nucleotides agree with TRBD1. J lost 5 bases, V lost 5 bases, and 5 bases had no gene match. CDR1 and CDR2 (germline): SSHAT, FNYEAQ (reference sequence). This CDR3 has 13 residues. CDR3 loop: CASSRDSGETQYF. The CDR3 nucleotides are TGTGCCAGCAGCCGGGACAGTGGGGAGACCCAGTACTTC.

This chain joins TRBV7-7 and TRBJ2-1; a possible D gene is TRBD2 (5 bases). The germline gives CDR1 SSHAT, CDR2 FNYEAQ (reference sequence). The CDR3 has 13 amino acids. V lost 4 bases and J 9 bases, leaving 13 bases between the germline ends. The CDR3 loop is CASSSDLSREQFF. CDR3 in DNA: TGTGCCAGCAGCTCGGACTTGTCCCGTGAGCAGTTCTTC. Complete variable domain (other parts from reference TRBV7-7 and TRBJ2-1): GAGVSQSPRYKVTKRGQDVTLRCDPISSHATLYWYQQALGQGPEFLTYFNYEAQPDKSGLPSDRFSAERPEGSISTLTIQRTEQRDSAMYRCASSSDLSREQFFGPGTRLTVL.

This clone occurred a few times. V is TRBV11-3 and J is TRBJ2-3, with a tentative D call TRBD1 (5 bases). The CDR3 contains 13 residues. Germline values: CDR1 SGHNT, CDR2 YENEEA. Trimming removed 3 bases from V and 6 bases from J, with 10 bases in between. CDR3 sequence reads: CASSLGPWDTQYF. DNA of the CDR3: TGTGCCAGCAGCTTGGGGCCCTGGGATACGCAGTATTTT. Based on the CDR3 plus reference TRBV11-3 and TRBJ2-3, the full variable domain is EAGVVQSPRYKIIEKKQPVAFWCNPISGHNTLYWYLQNLGQGPELLIRYENEEAVDDSQLPKDRFSAERLKGVDSTLKIQPAELGDSAVYLCASSLGPWDTQYFGPGTRLTVL.

The chain recombines TRBV5-1 with TRBJ1-1; 7 bases map to TRBD1. The CDR3 is 12 amino acids. J lost 14 bases, V lost 4 bases, and 11 bases had no gene match. CDR1 and CDR2 from the germline V gene are SGHRS and YFSETQ. The CDR3: CASSPDRDPAFF. For the CDR3, the DNA is TGCGCCAGCAGCCCTGACAGGGACCCGGCCTTCTTT.

The chain employs TRBV6-5 and TRBJ1-2; tentatively, D is TRBD1 (6 bases). Deletions cut 0 bases from V and 3 bases from J, with 8 bases between. This CDR3 has 14 amino acids. Per germline, CDR1 MNHEY and CDR2 SVGAGI. The CDR3 here is CASSYSTGHYGYTF. CDR3 coding DNA: TGTGCCAGCAGTTACTCGACAGGTCACTATGGCTACACCTTC.

V and J are TRBV7-2 and TRBJ1-4, with 10 positions matching TRBD1. V trimming: 7 bases; J trimming: 7 bases; junction bases outside the gene matches: 12. Per germline, CDR1 SGHTA and CDR2 FQGNSA. The CDR3 covers 16 residues. The CDR3 nucleotides are TGTGCCAGCATGGCCGACAGGGGGCTAGGGACTGAAAAACTGTTTTTT. Amino acid sequence: CASMADRGLGTEKLFF. Drawing the rest from reference TRBV7-2 and TRBJ1-4, the complete variable domain is GAGVSQSPSNKVTEKGKDVELRCDPISGHTALYWYRQSLGQGLEFLIYFQGNSAPDKSGLPSDRFSAERTGGSVSTLTIQRTQQEDSAVYLCASMADRGLGTEKLFFGSGTQLSVL.

The genes are TRBV19 and TRBJ2-2; TRBD2 matches at 13 bases. The CDR3 is 17 amino acids. CDR1 LNHDA and CDR2 SQIVND come from the germline V gene (reference sequence). V shed 3 bases and J 4 bases; nucleotides not matched to a gene: 5. The CDR3 coding sequence is TGTGCCAGTAGTATCCAGACTAGCGGGAGGAGCACCGGGGAGCTGTTTTTT. Translation gives CASSIQTSGRSTGELFF.

The V and J genes are TRBV15 and TRBJ1-1; unclear D gene. CDR3 length: 14 residues. Germline V gene lookup returns CDR1 LNHNV and CDR2 YYDKDF (reference sequence). V lost 1 base to trimming and J lost 4 bases, with 10 bases between them. The CDR3 DNA reads as TGTGCCACCAGCAGAGGAAAGCTGAGCACTGAAGCTTTCTTT. This sequence encodes CATSRGKLSTEAFF.

This chain uses TRBV7-2 with TRBJ2-7; possibly TRBD1 for D (6 bases). With 0 bases removed from V and 3 bases from J, the gap between germline ends came to 12 bases. In germline, CDR1 is SGHTA, CDR2 FQGNSA. This CDR3 contains 15 residues. CDR3 nucleotides: TGTGCCAGCAGCTTAGCGCCAGGGGCCCTCTACGAGCAGTACTTC. Protein sequence: CASSLAPGALYEQYF.

The chain combines TRBV27 with TRBJ2-2; possible D gene TRBD2, 6 bases. Between the trimmed V and J ends, which lost 4 bases and 0 bases, there was a span of 12 bases. The CDR3 totals 16 residues. The germline CDR1 and CDR2 sequences are MNHEY and SMNVEV (reference sequence). This CDR3 reads CASSSLGEANTGELFF. The CDR3, as DNA: TGTGCCAGCAGTTCCCTCGGGGAGGCGAACACCGGGGAGCTGTTTTTT.

The J gene is TRBJ1-6, the V gene TRBV11-2; no clear D. Trimming pared 5 bases from V and 9 bases from J, leaving 5 bases between. Germline V gives CDR1 SGHAT, CDR2 FQNNGV. The CDR3 length is 11 residues. The CDR3 region has the DNA TGTGCCAGCAGCCGAGGTTCACCCCTCCACTTT. Protein sequence: CASSRGSPLHF.